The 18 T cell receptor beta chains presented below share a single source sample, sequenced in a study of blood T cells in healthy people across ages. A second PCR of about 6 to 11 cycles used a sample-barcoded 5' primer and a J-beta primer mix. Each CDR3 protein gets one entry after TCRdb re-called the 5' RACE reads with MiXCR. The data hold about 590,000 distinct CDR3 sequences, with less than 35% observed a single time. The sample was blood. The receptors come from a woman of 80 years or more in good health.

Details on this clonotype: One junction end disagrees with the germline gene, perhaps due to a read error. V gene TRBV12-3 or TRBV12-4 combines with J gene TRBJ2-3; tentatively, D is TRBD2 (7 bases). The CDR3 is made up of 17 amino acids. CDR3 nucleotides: TGTGCCAGCAGTTTAACTGGGGGGGGCTCTAGCACAGATACGCGGTATTTT. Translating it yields CASSLTGGGSSTDTRYF.

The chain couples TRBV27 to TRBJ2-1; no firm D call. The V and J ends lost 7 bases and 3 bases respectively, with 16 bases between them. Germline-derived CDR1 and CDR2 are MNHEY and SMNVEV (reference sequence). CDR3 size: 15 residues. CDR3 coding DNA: TGTGCCAGCATGCGGAGAGACGGTCTCTACAATGAGCAGTTCTTC. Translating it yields CASMRRDGLYNEQFF.

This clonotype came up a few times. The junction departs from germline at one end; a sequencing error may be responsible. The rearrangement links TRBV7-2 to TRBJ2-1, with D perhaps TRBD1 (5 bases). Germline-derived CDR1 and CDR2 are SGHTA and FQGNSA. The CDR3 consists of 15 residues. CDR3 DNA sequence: TGTGCCAGCAGCGCCGACAGCTCCTACGGCAATGAACAGTTATTC. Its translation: CASSADSSYGNEQLF.

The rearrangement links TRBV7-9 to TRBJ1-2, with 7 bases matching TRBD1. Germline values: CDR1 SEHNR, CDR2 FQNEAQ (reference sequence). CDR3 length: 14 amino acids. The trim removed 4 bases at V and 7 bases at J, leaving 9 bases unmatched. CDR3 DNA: TGTGCCAGCAGCTGGGGGACAGCGGCTGGTGGCTACACCTTC. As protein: CASSWGTAAGGYTF.

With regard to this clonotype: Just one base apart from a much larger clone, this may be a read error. The CDR3 spells CASTPSAGDAEAFF. The CDR3, as DNA: TGTGCCAGCACCCCTAGTGCGGGAGACGCTGAAGCTTTCTTT. The V gene is TRBV12-3 or TRBV12-4, the J gene TRBJ1-1, with D uncertain. The V and J ends lost 7 bases and 6 bases respectively, with 18 bases between them. CDR3 length equals 14 residues.

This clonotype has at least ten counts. The DNA for the CDR3 is TGCGCCAGCAGCTTGGGAGACTTGAACACTGAAGCTTTCTTT. Its translation: CASSLGDLNTEAFF. The J gene is TRBJ1-1, the V gene TRBV5-1; D gene ambiguous. The CDR3 is made up of 14 amino acids. Germline assignment: CDR1 SGHRS and CDR2 YFSETQ. V gave up 0 bases and J gave up 0 bases, with 6 bases separating them.

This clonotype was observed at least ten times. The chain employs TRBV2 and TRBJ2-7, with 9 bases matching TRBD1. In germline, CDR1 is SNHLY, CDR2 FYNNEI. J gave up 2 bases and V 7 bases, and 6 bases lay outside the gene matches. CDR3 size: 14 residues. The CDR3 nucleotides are TGTGCCAGCAAGCGGACAGGGGCGACCTACGAGCAGTACTTC. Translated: CASKRTGATYEQYF.

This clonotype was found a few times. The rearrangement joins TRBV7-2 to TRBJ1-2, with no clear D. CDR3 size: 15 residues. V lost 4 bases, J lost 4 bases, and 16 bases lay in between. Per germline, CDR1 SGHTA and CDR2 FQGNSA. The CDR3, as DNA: TGTGCCAGCAGCTCCCACGGGTCGGGGTCCTATGGCTACACCTTC. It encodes CASSSHGSGSYGYTF.

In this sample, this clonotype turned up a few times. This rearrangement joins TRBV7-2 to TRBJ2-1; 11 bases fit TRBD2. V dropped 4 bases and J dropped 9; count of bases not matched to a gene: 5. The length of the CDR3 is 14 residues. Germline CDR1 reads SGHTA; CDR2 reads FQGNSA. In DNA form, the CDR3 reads TGTGCCAGCAGCTGGCTAGCGGGGGGTGGTGAGCAGTTCTTC. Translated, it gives CASSWLAGGGEQFF. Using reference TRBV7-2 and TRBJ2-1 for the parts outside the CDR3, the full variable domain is GAGVSQSPSNKVTEKGKDVELRCDPISGHTALYWYRQSLGQGLEFLIYFQGNSAPDKSGLPSDRFSAERTGGSVSTLTIQRTQQEDSAVYLCASSWLAGGGEQFFGPGTRLTVL.

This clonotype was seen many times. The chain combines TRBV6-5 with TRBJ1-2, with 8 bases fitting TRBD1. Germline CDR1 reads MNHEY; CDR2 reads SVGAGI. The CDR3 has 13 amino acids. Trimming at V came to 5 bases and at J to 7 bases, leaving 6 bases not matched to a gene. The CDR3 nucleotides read TGTGCCAGCAGTCGCCGGACAGGGTCTGGCTACACCTTC. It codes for CASSRRTGSGYTF.

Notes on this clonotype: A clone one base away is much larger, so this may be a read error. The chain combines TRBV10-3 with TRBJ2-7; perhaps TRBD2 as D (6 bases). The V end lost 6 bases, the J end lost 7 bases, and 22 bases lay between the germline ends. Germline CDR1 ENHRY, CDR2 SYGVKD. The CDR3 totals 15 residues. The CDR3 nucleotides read TGTGCCATCAGCCCGGGTAGTGACCGGGGGAATGAGCAGTACTTC. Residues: CAISPGSDRGNEQYF.

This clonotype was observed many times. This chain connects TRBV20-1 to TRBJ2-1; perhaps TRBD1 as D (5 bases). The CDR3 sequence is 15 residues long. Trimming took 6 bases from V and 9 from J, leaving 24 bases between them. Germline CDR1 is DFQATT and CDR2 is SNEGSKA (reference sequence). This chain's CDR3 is CSAHSSRGRNSEQFF. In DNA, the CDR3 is TGCAGTGCCCATAGTTCTAGGGGTCGGAACAGTGAGCAGTTCTTC.

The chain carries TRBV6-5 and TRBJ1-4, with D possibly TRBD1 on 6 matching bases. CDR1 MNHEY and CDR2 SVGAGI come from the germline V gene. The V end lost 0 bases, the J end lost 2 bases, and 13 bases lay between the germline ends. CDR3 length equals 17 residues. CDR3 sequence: CASSYSDSQWTNEKLFF. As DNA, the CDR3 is TGTGCCAGCAGTTACTCGGACAGTCAGTGGACTAATGAAAAACTGTTTTTT.

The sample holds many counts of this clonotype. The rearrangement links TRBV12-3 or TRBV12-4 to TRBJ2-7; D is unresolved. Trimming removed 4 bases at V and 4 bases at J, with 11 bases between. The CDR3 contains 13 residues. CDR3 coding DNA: TGTGCCAGCAGTTCTTACGCTGGTTACGAGCAGTACTTC. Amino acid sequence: CASSSYAGYEQYF.

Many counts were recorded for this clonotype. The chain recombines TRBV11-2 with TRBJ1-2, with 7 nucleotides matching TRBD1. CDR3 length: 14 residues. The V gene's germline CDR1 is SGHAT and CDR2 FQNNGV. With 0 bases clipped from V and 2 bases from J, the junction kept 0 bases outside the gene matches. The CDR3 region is CASSLETGNYGYTF. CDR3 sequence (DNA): TGTGCCAGCAGCTTAGAGACAGGGAACTATGGCTACACCTTC.

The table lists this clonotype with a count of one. CDR3 sequence reads: CASSPRTGREAFF. CDR3 nucleotide sequence: TGTGCCAGCAGCCCCCGGACAGGACGTGAAGCTTTCTTT. This chain links TRBV7-2 with TRBJ1-1; 7 bases fit TRBD1. Germline V gives CDR1 SGHTA, CDR2 FQGNSA. This CDR3 is 13 amino acids long. Trimming took 5 bases from V and 7 from J; bases not matched to a gene: 7.

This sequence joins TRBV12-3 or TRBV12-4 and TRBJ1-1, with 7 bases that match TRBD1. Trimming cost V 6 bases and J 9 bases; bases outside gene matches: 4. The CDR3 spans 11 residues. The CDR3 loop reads CASSPGQKAFF. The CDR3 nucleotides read TGTGCCAGCAGCCCGGGACAGAAAGCTTTCTTT.

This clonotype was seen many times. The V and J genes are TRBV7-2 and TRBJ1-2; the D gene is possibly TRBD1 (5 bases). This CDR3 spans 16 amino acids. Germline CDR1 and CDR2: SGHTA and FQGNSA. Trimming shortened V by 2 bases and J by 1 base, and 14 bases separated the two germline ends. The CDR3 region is CASSLRVREDNYGYTF. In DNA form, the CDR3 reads TGTGCCAGCAGCTTAAGGGTCAGGGAGGATAACTATGGCTACACCTTC.